Below, 24 T cell receptor beta chains from the same sample are listed, as sequenced in a study of TIL therapy for anti-PD-1-resistant metastatic lung cancer. The immunoSEQ assay was v3. The repertoire was sequenced with immunoSEQ multiplex PCR; TCRdb's copy has only in-frame clones and lacks some. The sample has under 15,000 clones; roughly 80% are singletons. The time point was: pre-treatment sample, taken before nivolumab and TIL therapy. Source: blood, taken at baseline. Source of these receptors: a person aged 25 to 80 with non-small cell lung cancer.

The chain uses TRBV2 and TRBJ2-1; possibly TRBD1 for D (6 bases). The CDR3 totals 16 residues. Germline V gene data show CDR1 as SNHLY and CDR2 as FYNNEI. The ends were cut back, 6 bases at V and 0 bases at J, with 15 bases in the middle. The CDR3 spells CASRHVGHPSYNEQFF. CDR3 DNA sequence: TGTGCCAGCAGACACGTGGGACACCCCTCCTACAATGAGCAGTTCTTC. Using reference TRBV2 and TRBJ2-1 for the parts outside the CDR3, the full variable domain is EPEVTQTPSHQVTQMGQEVILRCVPISNHLYFYWYRQILGQKVEFLVSFYNNEISEKSEIFDDQFSVERPDGSNFTLKIRSTKLEDSAMYFCASRHVGHPSYNEQFFGPGTRLTVL.

This chain connects TRBV4-3 to TRBJ1-3; possibly TRBD1 for D (6 bases). Germline values: CDR1 LGHNA, CDR2 YSLEER. The CDR3 sequence is 20 residues long. V dropped 2 bases and J dropped 0 bases, with 23 bases sitting between them. CDR3 in amino acids: CASSQRIRQEITNSGNTIYF. In DNA form, the CDR3 reads TGCGCCAGCAGCCAACGTATACGACAGGAGATTACCAACTCTGGAAACACCATATATTTT.

The sample holds a few counts of this clone. The chain employs TRBV10-1 and TRBJ2-5; D possibly corresponds to TRBD2 (6 bases). The V gene's germline CDR1 is WNHNN and CDR2 SYGVQD (reference sequence). The length of the CDR3 is 15 residues. The ends were cut back, 0 bases at V and 4 bases at J, with 12 bases in the middle. The DNA for the CDR3 is TGCGCCAGCAGTGAGTCTCAGGAGGGGAGAGAGACCCAGTACTTC. This encodes CASSESQEGRETQYF.

The chain combines TRBV10-3 with TRBJ1-2, with 7 bases fitting TRBD1. The CDR3 has 16 amino acids. The V gene end was trimmed by 3 bases and the J gene end by 5 bases; junction bases not matched to a gene: 12. The germline CDR1 and CDR2 sequences are ENHRY and SYGVKD. The CDR3: CAISDVNVGRGYGYTF. CDR3 DNA: TGTGCCATCAGTGACGTCAATGTAGGCAGGGGGTATGGCTACACCTTC.

V and J are TRBV20-1 and TRBJ1-1; D gene unclear. V lost 7 bases to trimming and J lost 6 bases, with 3 bases between them. Germline lookup yields CDR1 DFQATT and CDR2 SNEGSKA (reference sequence). This CDR3 is built from 8 residues. As DNA, the CDR3 is TGCAGTGTCCCTGAAGCTTTCTTT. This sequence encodes CSVPEAFF.

This chain joins TRBV2 and TRBJ1-5; a weak D match, TRBD1 (5 bases). Germline CDR1 is SNHLY and CDR2 is FYNNEI. CDR3 length: 16 residues. Trimming took off 2 bases at V and 1 base at J, with 12 bases between the two ends. The CDR3 loop reads CASSEMSGRSNQPQHF. Here the CDR3 DNA reads TGTGCCAGCAGTGAAATGTCAGGGAGAAGCAATCAGCCCCAGCATTTT.

J is TRBJ2-1 and V is TRBV23-1; D remains ambiguous. TRBV23-1 is an ORF; its function is uncertain. CDR3 length: 15 residues. V lost 0 bases, J lost 8 bases, and 14 bases lay in between. This CDR3 reads CASSQSEGSPDEQFF. The CDR3 region has the DNA TGCGCCAGCAGTCAATCGGAAGGGTCCCCCGATGAGCAGTTCTTC.

V and J are TRBV6-5 and TRBJ1-6, with D possibly TRBD1 on 6 matching bases. Looked up from germline, CDR1 is MNHEY and CDR2 is SVGAGI. V lost 2 bases to trimming and J lost 6 bases, with 14 bases between them. The CDR3 spans 16 residues. Here the CDR3 DNA reads TGTGCCAGCAGTTACAGCAGGGGTCTAAGTAATTCACCCCTCCACTTT. Residues: CASSYSRGLSNSPLHF.

This clone was seen only once. The chain joins TRBV7-2 to TRBJ1-1; 8 bases agree with TRBD1. Germline V lookup: CDR1 SGHTA, CDR2 FQGNSA. After removal of 6 bases from V and 1 base from J, the junction contained 4 bases not matched to a gene. This CDR3 comprises 14 residues. The CDR3 bases are TGTGCCAGCAGTATTACAGGGGGGAACACTGAAGCTTTCTTT. It yields the protein CASSITGGNTEAFF.

V gene TRBV5-1 combines with J gene TRBJ2-7; TRBD2 agrees at 11 bases. Germline CDR1 and CDR2: SGHRS and YFSETQ. V was pared by 0 bases and J by 4 bases, with 9 bases of the junction left unmatched. This CDR3 spans 17 amino acids. The CDR3 reads CASSLASSGRAGYEQYF. The DNA for the CDR3 is TGCGCCAGCAGCTTGGCGAGTAGCGGGAGGGCCGGGTACGAGCAGTACTTC.

This chain links TRBV28 with TRBJ2-5; 7 positions agree with TRBD2. The CDR3 has 15 residues. The germline V gene encodes CDR1 MDHEN and CDR2 SYDVKM. V shed 4 bases, J shed 2 bases, and the junction held 7 bases outside the gene matches. CDR3 DNA: TGTGCCAGCAGTTCGCTAGCGGAGCTACAAGAGACCCAGTACTTC. It is translated as CASSSLAELQETQYF.

V usage is TRBV6-5 and J usage is TRBJ2-2, with 10 bases identical to TRBD2. J was trimmed by 6 bases and V by 0 bases; bases with no gene match: 4. Germline loops: CDR1 MNHEY, CDR2 SVGAGI. This CDR3 has 16 residues. CDR3 sequence (DNA): TGTGCCAGCAGTTACTCCAACCTAGCGGGAGCCGGGGAGCTGTTTTTT. This sequence encodes CASSYSNLAGAGELFF.

The chain joins TRBV14 to TRBJ2-1, with a possible D match to TRBD1 (6 bases). The CDR3 spans 14 residues. The germline V gene has CDR1 SGHDN and CDR2 FVKESK. Trimming cost V 8 bases and J 9 bases, with 20 bases left between them. CDR3 DNA sequence: TGTGCCAGCGGACCCGCGTGGGGGCGTACTGAGCAGTTCTTC. Translation gives CASGPAWGRTEQFF.

The chain recombines TRBV6-6 with TRBJ2-7; 8 bases match TRBD2. The CDR3 contains 14 residues. The germline V gene encodes CDR1 MNHNY and CDR2 SVGAGI (reference sequence). V shed 2 bases, J shed 6 bases, and the junction held 6 bases outside the gene matches. CDR3 protein: CASSYPGRAFEQYF. The DNA for the CDR3 is TGTGCCAGCAGTTACCCCGGGAGGGCTTTCGAGCAGTACTTC.

The rearrangement joins TRBV7-9 to TRBJ1-2, with 8 bases matching TRBD1. The CDR3 runs 16 residues. The germline gives CDR1 SEHNR, CDR2 FQNEAQ (reference sequence). Losses at the gene ends were 5 bases for V and 4 bases for J; bases not matched to a gene: 12. Written as DNA, the CDR3 is TGTGCCAGCAGCATGATGACAGGGGCCCATATCTATGGCTACACCTTC. Its protein product is CASSMMTGAHIYGYTF.

This chain links TRBV4-1 with TRBJ2-1; D not certain. Trimming left V 4 bases short and J 7 bases short, with 14 bases between. This CDR3 comprises 14 residues. Germline V gene data show CDR1 as MGHRA and CDR2 as YSYEKL. The CDR3 sequence: CASSLSLTTNEQFF. In nucleotides, the CDR3 is TGCGCCAGCAGCCTCAGCCTCACTACTAATGAGCAGTTCTTC.

V and J are TRBV6-6 and TRBJ1-6; 7 bases align to TRBD1. The germline gives CDR1 MNHNY, CDR2 SVGAGI (reference sequence). CDR3 length: 16 amino acids. With V trimmed by 6 bases and J by 7 bases, 12 bases remained unmatched. The chain's CDR3 is CASSTPRDRGNSPLHF. As DNA, the CDR3 is TGTGCCAGCAGCACGCCTCGGGACAGAGGAAATTCACCCCTCCACTTT.

The chain employs TRBV27 and TRBJ2-5; the match to TRBD2 covers 10 bases. V shed 0 bases and J 3 bases; nucleotides not matched to a gene: 7. The CDR3 runs 17 residues. Germline loops: CDR1 MNHEY, CDR2 SMNVEV (reference sequence). This chain's CDR3 is CASSLSRASGSEETQYF. The CDR3 DNA is TGTGCCAGCAGTTTATCGAGGGCTAGCGGGAGTGAAGAGACCCAGTACTTC.

The rearrangement uses TRBV7-6 and TRBJ2-3; D uncertain. V was clipped by 7 bases and J by 2 bases, with 13 bases between them. CDR3 length: 14 residues. Per the germline V gene, CDR1 is SGHVS and CDR2 is FNYEAQ. The CDR3 loop reads CASTSLETTDTQYF. The CDR3 region has the DNA TGTGCCAGCACCTCGCTTGAGACCACAGATACGCAGTATTTT. The full variable domain, completed using reference TRBV7-6 and TRBJ2-3, is GAGVSQSPRYKVTKRGQDVALRCDPISGHVSLYWYRQALGQGPEFLTYFNYEAQQDKSGLPNDRFSAERPEGSISTLTIQRTEQRDSAMYRCASTSLETTDTQYFGPGTRLTVL.

This chain links TRBV20-1 with TRBJ2-7; D is unresolved. Trimming took off 3 bases at V and 3 bases at J, with 6 bases between the two ends. The CDR3 length is 11 residues. Germline CDR1 reads DFQATT; CDR2 reads SNEGSKA (reference sequence). CDR3 in amino acids: CSASFGYEQYF. DNA for the CDR3: TGCAGTGCTAGCTTCGGCTACGAGCAGTACTTC.

The V call is TRBV7-9, the J call TRBJ2-2; D may be TRBD2 (5 bases). CDR3 length equals 17 residues. V lost 3 bases and J lost 0, with 14 bases in between. Germline loops: CDR1 SEHNR, CDR2 FQNEAQ (reference sequence). CDR3 sequence: CASSFVGRFANTGELFF. The CDR3, as DNA: TGTGCCAGCAGCTTCGTAGGGAGATTCGCGAACACCGGGGAGCTGTTTTTT.

CDR3 nucleotide sequence: TGCGCCAGCAGCCGCGGACTAGCGGGTGGGTCGGATGAGCAGTTCTTC. Translated, it gives CASSRGLAGGSDEQFF. The chain couples TRBV4-1 to TRBJ2-1, with 11 positions matching TRBD2. The CDR3 covers 16 residues. V shed 4 bases, J shed 8 bases, and the junction held 10 bases outside the gene matches. Germline V gives CDR1 MGHRA, CDR2 YSYEKL.

The chain couples TRBV30 to TRBJ2-5, with D maybe TRBD1 (5 bases). Germline values: CDR1 GTSNPN, CDR2 SVGIG (reference sequence). V lost 0 bases, J lost 1 base, and 9 bases lay in between. This CDR3 is built from 14 residues. Here the CDR3 reads CAWSVKDTQETQYF. The CDR3, as DNA: TGTGCCTGGAGTGTAAAGGACACCCAAGAGACCCAGTACTTC.

In DNA form, the CDR3 reads TGTGCCAGCAGCCCCCGGACAGGGAGGAACACCGGGGAGCTGTTTTTT. It encodes CASSPRTGRNTGELFF. The J gene is TRBJ2-2, the V gene TRBV9, with 8 bases fitting TRBD1. This CDR3 has 16 amino acids. CDR1 and CDR2 (germline): SGDLS, YYNGEE. Losses at the gene ends were 4 bases for V and 1 base for J; bases not matched to a gene: 6.